The sequence of this T cell receptor (beta chain) was determined in a study of shared clonotypes between healthy human individuals. Study findings and constraints: Non-shared clonotypes displayed generation probabilities falling below those of clonotypes present in all four donors. Genetic and exposure-history diversity was limited by the few donors.

Terminally differentiated effector memory CD45RA+ cells were left out of the naive CD8 fraction, which was CD45RO-negative and positively selected for CCR7. On this clone itself: Its cognate antigen is unknown.

Every subset's genomic DNA went evenly onto several immunoSEQ plates. Sequencing was performed with immunoSEQ multiplex PCR; in TCRdb, only in-frame clones are kept and a portion is missing. Of around 2.1 million clones detected, more than 85% appear once; the ten largest clones hold 1.5% to 2%. The sample consisted of naive CD8+ T cells from PBMCs. This receptor was identified in a man aged 18 to 30 in good health. Some clones in this sample may be carry-over from other donors' samples.

CDR3 DNA sequence: TGTGCCAGCAGCTTAGGCGGGAGTGTACGCACCGGGGAGCTGTTTTTT. This sequence encodes CASSLGGSVRTGELFF. The chain joins TRBV7-9 to TRBJ2-2, with 7 bases aligning to TRBD2. V dropped 1 base and J dropped 4; count of bases not matched to a gene: 6. Germline CDR1 reads SEHNR; CDR2 reads FQNEAQ (reference sequence). The CDR3 covers 16 residues.